Below, one T cell receptor (beta chain) is given with its context. Its antigen specificity is not known. Base qualities are not at hand, and no much larger clone is one base apart. CDR1 WSHSY and CDR2 SAAADI are derived from the germline V gene. Its CDR3 holds 14 amino acids, cysteine through phenylalanine. Here the CDR3 DNA is all that survives: 42 bases in frame from base 1. V is cut back by 3 bases and J by 5 bases, with 3 bases in the junction unmatched. This record comes from a study of Ad26.COV2.S vaccination and SARS-CoV-2 variants (dated by TCRdb to about 2021). In terms of the full investigation: Donors in the vaccine arm were drawn from COV1001, a phase I-IIa trial of Ad26.COV2.S in healthy adults that was multicentre, randomized, double-blind and placebo-controlled. Ad26.COV2.S was given intramuscularly at 5x10^10 or 1x10^11 viral particles, as a single shot or as two shots 56 days apart. Trial participants were randomized into five groups of five, in which low-dose or high-dose Ad26.COV2.S was given once or twice, or placebo was given on both occasions. The TCR-sequenced set comprised around 30 samples: some 19 Ad26.COV2.S vaccine recipients, 5 placebo recipients and 8 SARS-CoV-2 convalescent individuals. Blinding of investigators to trial group allocation was maintained during experiments and outcome assessment. TCRbeta repertoire sequencing was used to assess the specificity and breadth of SARS-CoV-2-reactive T cell receptors after Ad26.COV2.S vaccination. Here is what the overall study found, with its caveats: Comparing responses between vaccine doses or regimens was not something the study was powered to do. Spike-specific TCR breadth was higher in Ad26.COV2.S recipients than in placebo recipients (P = 0.0014). After vaccination, spike-specific CD8+ and CD4+ T cell responses were reported to show substantial breadth. Non-spike TCR breadth was comparable between vaccine and placebo recipients, consistent with the vaccine containing only spike. The authors noted that total T cell responses may have been underestimated by the TCR breadth and depth analyses.

The treatment or condition label, read with the paper, signifies: some 20 received Ad26.COV2.S at low or high dose, single or two shots; a few received placebo; per-sample allocation not given. Repertoires of vaccine and placebo recipients were sequenced from samples taken on day 63 after the first injection. In Cohort 1b, about two dozen adults aged 18-55 years were enrolled at a single site in Boston, USA, between 29 July and 7 August 2020. As a vaccine, Ad26.COV2.S was a replication-incompetent adenovirus type 26 vector that expressed a prefusion-stabilized SARS-CoV-2 spike protein derived from the original Wuhan strain. The immunoSEQ Assay was used to sequence TCRbeta CDR3 regions. After extraction, genomic DNA underwent amplification by bias-controlled multiplex PCR, followed by high-throughput sequencing. The authors' pipeline ran thus. Collapsing and filtering of sequences were performed to quantify the absolute abundance of each unique TCRbeta CDR3 region. T cell fraction was estimated by normalizing TCRbeta template counts to usable DNA, with usable DNA measured through amplification of reference genes found in all nucleated cells. Repertoire TCRs were annotated as SARS-CoV-2-specific when V gene, CDR3 amino acid sequence and J gene were exactly matched to a known reactive TCR set. MIRA supplied the reference SARS-CoV-2 TCR set, which was filtered for enrichment in COVID-19-positive ImmuneCODE repertoires so that public or cross-reactive TCRs were removed. Drawing on the MIRA antigens, annotated TCRs were analysed further at the level of specific ORF or position within ORF. Breadth was defined as the number of annotated unique rearrangements divided by the total number of unique productive rearrangements, and depth was defined as the summed frequency of the annotated unique rearrangements. Group comparisons of TCR breadth used two-sided Wilcoxon rank-sum tests. Held by TCRdb, this immuneACCESS table contains in-frame sequences only and omits some clones. Under half of the omission traces to an unresolved V gene where checked; the cause of the rest is unknown. V and J calls and clone size come straight from that table; D and trimming were deduced from the DNA. This sample holds roughly 680,000 clones; about 90% were observed only once. The ten biggest clones cover nearly 1.5% of the sample.

This TCR was sampled from a person between 18 and 65 years old who received the Ad26.COV2.S COVID-19 vaccine or a placebo. The V and J segments used are TRBV10-2 and TRBJ2-1; TRBD2 agrees with 8 junctional bases. The sample was peripheral blood, taken in a trial of Ad26.COV2.S vaccine versus placebo. CDR3 region: CASSETSGNNEQFF. The DNA sequence reads TGCGCCAGCAGTGAAACTAGCGGTAACAATGAGCAGTTCTTC.